Below are 17 T cell receptor beta chains sequenced from a single sample in a study of early T cells in non-severe SARS-CoV-2 infection. In TCRdb, the 5' RACE reads were re-called with MiXCR into one record per CDR3 protein. The sample lists about 64,000 distinct CDR3 sequences; around 4.7% were seen once. Sequences were obtained from whole blood. These TCRs come from an adult who was a healthcare worker with PCR-confirmed SARS-CoV-2 infection or an uninfected control (not recorded which).

This chain connects TRBV7-8 to TRBJ1-3; possibly TRBD1 for D (6 bases). In germline, CDR1 is SGHVS, CDR2 FQNEAQ. CDR3 length: 17 residues. V was shortened by 0 bases and J by 7 bases, with 19 bases between the two germline ends. CDR3 sequence: CASSLAPAFGGGNTIYF. CDR3 nucleotide sequence: TGTGCCAGCAGCTTAGCCCCCGCATTCGGAGGGGGGAACACCATATATTTT.

This clonotype was counted ten times or more. The J gene is TRBJ1-1, the V gene TRBV9; 12 positions match TRBD1. The germline V gene has CDR1 SGDLS and CDR2 YYNGEE. V gave up 6 bases and J gave up 8 bases; unmatched junction bases: 8. This CDR3 is 14 amino acids long. CDR3 protein: CASTGTGGAGEAFF. CDR3 coding DNA: TGTGCCAGCACCGGGACAGGGGGCGCTGGGGAAGCTTTCTTT.

This clonotype turned up a few times. The chain uses TRBV5-8 and TRBJ1-6; TRBD1 might be the D (6 bases). The CDR3 is 14 amino acids. V shed 5 bases and J shed 9 bases, with 15 bases lying between them. The germline V gene encodes CDR1 SGHTS and CDR2 YDEGEE. DNA of the CDR3: TGTGCCAGCAGTTGGGACAATCGGCGTTCACCCCTCCACTTT. It encodes CASSWDNRRSPLHF. The complete variable domain, with remaining parts taken from reference TRBV5-8 and TRBJ1-6, reads EAGVTQSPTHLIKTRGQQATLRCSPISGHTSVYWYQQALGLGLQFLLWYDEGEERNRGNFPPRFSGRQFPNYSSELNVNALELEDSALYLCASSWDNRRSPLHFGNGTRLTVT.

This clonotype has a count of ten or more. The CDR3 DNA reads as TGTGCCAGCAGCTTAGCCGGGACAGGGCTCGAAAAACTGTTTTTT. This codes for CASSLAGTGLEKLFF. V and J are TRBV7-9 and TRBJ1-4, with TRBD1 identical over 9 bases. The CDR3 spans 15 residues. CDR1 and CDR2 (germline): SEHNR, FQNEAQ (reference sequence). V was clipped by 0 bases and J by 8 bases; unmatched bases: 4.

The CDR3 coding sequence is TGTGCCAGCAGCGTAGGTCTAGGGTCCCGTGAGCAGTTCTTC. Amino acid sequence: CASSVGLGSREQFF. The rearrangement links TRBV9 to TRBJ2-1; unclear D gene. CDR1 SGDLS and CDR2 YYNGEE come from the germline V gene. V gave up 0 bases and J gave up 9 bases, with 13 bases separating them. This CDR3 comprises 14 residues.

The sample holds a few counts of this clonotype. The chain couples TRBV20-1 to TRBJ1-2; 9 bases line up with TRBD1. This CDR3 spans 14 amino acids. The V gene's germline CDR1 is DFQATT and CDR2 SNEGSKA (reference sequence). V shed 5 bases and J 4 bases; nucleotides not matched to a gene: 8. In nucleotides, the CDR3 is TGCAGTGCTCCCCGGGACAGGGCCCCCTATGGCTACACCTTC. Translation: CSAPRDRAPYGYTF.

This clonotype showed up many times. The genes are TRBV29-1 and TRBJ2-7; maybe TRBD2 (5 bases). The CDR3 is 14 amino acids. V was pared by 0 bases and J by 0 bases, with 9 bases between. The germline V gene has CDR1 SQVTM and CDR2 ANQGSEA. CDR3 DNA sequence: TGCAGCGTTGAAGACCCCCGGGGCTCCTACGAGCAGTACTTC. Protein sequence: CSVEDPRGSYEQYF.

In this sample, this clonotype turned up many times. V is TRBV13 and J is TRBJ2-3, with TRBD2 identical over 9 bases. Germline CDR1 reads PRHDT; CDR2 reads FYEKMQ (reference sequence). The V and J ends lost 5 bases and 1 base, in that order; junction bases with no gene match: 7. The CDR3 is 16 residues long. The CDR3 sequence: CASSLRTSDGTDTQYF. In nucleotides, the CDR3 is TGTGCCAGCAGCCTCCGGACTAGCGATGGCACAGATACGCAGTATTTT.

This clonotype has a count of ten or more. The chain joins TRBV6-5 to TRBJ2-1; 11 nucleotides line up with TRBD1. This CDR3 has 15 amino acids. Germline values: CDR1 MNHEY, CDR2 SVGAGI. V lost 2 bases to trimming and J lost 7 bases; unmatched junction nucleotides: 4. The CDR3, as DNA: TGTGCCAGCAGTTACCCCGGGACAGGGGGGAATGAGCAGTTCTTC. As protein: CASSYPGTGGNEQFF.

This rearrangement joins TRBV20-1 to TRBJ1-6; 8 nucleotides line up with TRBD1. The CDR3 sequence is 14 residues long. Germline values: CDR1 DFQATT, CDR2 SNEGSKA (reference sequence). V lost 6 bases, J lost 17 bases, and 18 bases stayed unmatched. CDR3 sequence (DNA): TGCAGTGCCACGGACGTATCCAGGGGGCGCGTCTTCCACTTT. It is translated as CSATDVSRGRVFHF.

In this sample, this clonotype turned up many times. The genes are TRBV23-1 and TRBJ2-7; D possibly matches TRBD1 or TRBD2 (7 bases each). TRBV23-1 is an open reading frame whose function is uncertain. Deletions cut 4 bases from V and 5 bases from J, with 21 bases between. The CDR3 is 16 residues long. This chain's CDR3 is CASSLRPGGGRNEQYF. The CDR3, as DNA: TGCGCCAGCAGTCTACGGCCAGGGGGGGGCAGGAACGAGCAGTACTTC.

The chain is built from TRBV4-3 and TRBJ2-1; 9 nucleotides match TRBD2. This CDR3 is 15 amino acids long. Germline CDR1 reads LGHNA; CDR2 reads YSLEER. With 1 base clipped from V and 8 bases from J, the junction kept 6 bases outside the gene matches. The CDR3 nucleotides are TGCGCCAGCAGCCAAGCCCTAGCGGGATTCGATGAGCAGTTCTTC. Translating it yields CASSQALAGFDEQFF.

Ten or more counts support this clonotype. The CDR3 DNA is TGTGCCAGCCCTAAGGGGTACGAGCAGTACTTC. It translates to CASPKGYEQYF. V gene TRBV6-1 combines with J gene TRBJ2-7; TRBD1 is a possible D gene (5 bases). The germline V gene encodes CDR1 MNHNS and CDR2 SASEGT. The CDR3 consists of 11 residues. V lost 8 bases and J 4 bases, leaving 9 bases between the germline ends.

This clonotype was detected only a few times. The chain recombines TRBV6-5 with TRBJ1-1; D gene uncertain. Germline CDR1 reads MNHEY; CDR2 reads SVGAGI. CDR3 length: 10 amino acids. Trimming stripped 7 bases from V and 6 bases from J, with 6 bases between. The DNA of the CDR3 is TGTGCCAGCATTTTCTCTGAAGCTTTCTTT. Protein: CASIFSEAFF.

This clonotype appeared many times. The gene calls are TRBV14 and TRBJ2-7; D is uncertain. The germline gives CDR1 SGHDN, CDR2 FVKESK. The ends were cut back, 4 bases at V and 6 bases at J, with 13 bases in the middle. There are 13 residues in the CDR3. The CDR3 region is CASSRQGYGEQYF. The CDR3 bases are TGTGCCAGCAGCCGGCAAGGGTACGGCGAGCAGTACTTC.

This clonotype appeared many times. The gene calls are TRBV27 and TRBJ1-2; tentative D call: TRBD1 (6 bases). Germline loops: CDR1 MNHEY, CDR2 SMNVEV (reference sequence). Trimming removed 1 base from V and 6 bases from J, with 24 bases in between. This CDR3 has 18 residues. CDR3 DNA sequence: TGTGCCAGCAGTTTATTGGGGGGCGTTGGACCCCTAGGGAATGGCTACACCTTC. Translated, it gives CASSLLGGVGPLGNGYTF.

This clonotype turned up a few times. The rearrangement joins TRBV6-4 to TRBJ2-7, with 10 bases lining up with TRBD1. The CDR3 spans 17 residues. With 3 bases clipped from V and 4 bases from J, the junction kept 12 bases outside the gene matches. Germline V gene data show CDR1 as MRHNA and CDR2 as SNTAGT. The CDR3 DNA reads as TGTGCCAGCAGTGAAAGGGTCCCTGGGACAGGGGATTACGAGCAGTACTTC. Encoded protein: CASSERVPGTGDYEQYF.